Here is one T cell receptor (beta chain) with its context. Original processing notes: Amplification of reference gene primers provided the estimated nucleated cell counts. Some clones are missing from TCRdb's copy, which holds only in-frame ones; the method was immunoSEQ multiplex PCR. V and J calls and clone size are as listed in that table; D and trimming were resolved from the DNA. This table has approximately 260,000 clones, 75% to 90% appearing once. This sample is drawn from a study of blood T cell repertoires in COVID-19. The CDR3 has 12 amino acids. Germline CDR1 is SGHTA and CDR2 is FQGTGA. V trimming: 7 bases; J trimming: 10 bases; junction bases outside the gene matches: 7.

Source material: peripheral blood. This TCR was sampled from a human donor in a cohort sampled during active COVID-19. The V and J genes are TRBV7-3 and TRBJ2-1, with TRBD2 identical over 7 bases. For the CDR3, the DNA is TGTGCCAGCAAGGCTCTCGGGGGGGAGCAGTTCTTC. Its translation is CASKALGGEQFF.